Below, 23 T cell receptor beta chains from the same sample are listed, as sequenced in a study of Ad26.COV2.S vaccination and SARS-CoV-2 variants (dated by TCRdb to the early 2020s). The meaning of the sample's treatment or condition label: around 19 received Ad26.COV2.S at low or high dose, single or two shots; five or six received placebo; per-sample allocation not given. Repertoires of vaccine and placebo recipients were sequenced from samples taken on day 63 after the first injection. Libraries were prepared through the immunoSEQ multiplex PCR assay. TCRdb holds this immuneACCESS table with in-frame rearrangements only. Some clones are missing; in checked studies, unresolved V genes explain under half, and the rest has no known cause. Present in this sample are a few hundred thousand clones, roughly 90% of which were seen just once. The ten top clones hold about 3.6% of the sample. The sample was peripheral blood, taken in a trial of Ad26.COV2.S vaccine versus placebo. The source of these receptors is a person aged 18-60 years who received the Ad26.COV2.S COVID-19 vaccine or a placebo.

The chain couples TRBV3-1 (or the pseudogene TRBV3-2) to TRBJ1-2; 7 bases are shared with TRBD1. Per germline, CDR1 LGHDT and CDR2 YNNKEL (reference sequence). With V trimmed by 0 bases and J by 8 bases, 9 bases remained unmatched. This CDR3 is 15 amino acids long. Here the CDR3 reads CASSQDPTGSGGYTF. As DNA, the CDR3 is TGTGCCAGCAGCCAAGATCCGACAGGGAGCGGGGGCTACACCTTC.

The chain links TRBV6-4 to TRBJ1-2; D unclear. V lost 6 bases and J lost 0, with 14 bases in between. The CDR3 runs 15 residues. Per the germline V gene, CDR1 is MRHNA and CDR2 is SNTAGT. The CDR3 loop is CASSARDGPNYGYTF. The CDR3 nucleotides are TGTGCCAGCAGCGCCCGTGACGGACCTAACTATGGCTACACCTTC.

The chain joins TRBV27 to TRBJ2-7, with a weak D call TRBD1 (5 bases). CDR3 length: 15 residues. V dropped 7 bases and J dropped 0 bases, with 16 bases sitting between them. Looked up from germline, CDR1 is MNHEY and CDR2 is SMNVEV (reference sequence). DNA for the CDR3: TGTGCCAGCACCGGACACCTTGTCCACTCCTACGAGCAGTACTTC. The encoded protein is CASTGHLVHSYEQYF.

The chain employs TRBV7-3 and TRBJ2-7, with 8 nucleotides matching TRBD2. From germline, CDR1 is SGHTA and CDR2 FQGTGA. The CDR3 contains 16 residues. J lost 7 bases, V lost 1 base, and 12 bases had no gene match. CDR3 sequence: CASSLRPRAGVDEQYF. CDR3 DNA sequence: TGTGCCAGCAGCTTAAGGCCCCGAGCGGGGGTGGATGAGCAGTACTTC. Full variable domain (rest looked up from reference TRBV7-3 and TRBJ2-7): GAGVSQTPSNKVTEKGKYVELRCDPISGHTALYWYRQSLGQGPEFLIYFQGTGAADDSGLPNDRFFAVRPEGSVSTLKIQRTERGDSAVYLCASSLRPRAGVDEQYFGPGTRLTVT.

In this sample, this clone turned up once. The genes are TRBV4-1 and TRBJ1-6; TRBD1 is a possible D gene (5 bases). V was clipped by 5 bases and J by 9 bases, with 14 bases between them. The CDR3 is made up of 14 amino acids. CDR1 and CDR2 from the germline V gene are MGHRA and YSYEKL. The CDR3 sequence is CASSSFAGPSPLHF. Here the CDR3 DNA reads TGCGCCAGCAGCTCCTTTGCGGGACCTTCACCCCTCCACTTT.

The CDR3 sequence: CASSQDRIFQETQYF. The CDR3, as DNA: TGCGCCAGCAGCCAAGATCGGATATTTCAAGAGACCCAGTACTTC. V and J are TRBV4-1 and TRBJ2-5; no firm D call. The CDR3 is made up of 15 amino acids. CDR1 MGHRA and CDR2 YSYEKL come from the germline V gene. Trimming shortened V by 0 bases and J by 2 bases, and 10 bases separated the two germline ends.

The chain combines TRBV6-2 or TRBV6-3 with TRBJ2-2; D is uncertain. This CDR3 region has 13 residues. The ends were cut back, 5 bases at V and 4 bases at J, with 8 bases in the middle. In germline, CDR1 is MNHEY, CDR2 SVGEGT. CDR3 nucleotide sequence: TGTGCCAGCAGTAAAGAAAGCACCGGGGAGCTGTTTTTT. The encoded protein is CASSKESTGELFF.

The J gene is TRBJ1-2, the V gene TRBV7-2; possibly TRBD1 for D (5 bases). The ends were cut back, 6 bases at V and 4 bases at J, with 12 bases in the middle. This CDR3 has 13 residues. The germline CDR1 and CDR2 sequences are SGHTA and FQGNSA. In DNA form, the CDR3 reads TGTGCCAGCAGAGACGACAGACTCTATGGCTACACCTTC. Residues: CASRDDRLYGYTF.

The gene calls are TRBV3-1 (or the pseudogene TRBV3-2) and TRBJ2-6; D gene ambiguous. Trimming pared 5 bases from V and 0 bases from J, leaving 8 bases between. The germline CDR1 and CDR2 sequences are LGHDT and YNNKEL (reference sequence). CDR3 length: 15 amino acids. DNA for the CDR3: TGTGCCAGCAGCAGAAACCCCTCTGGGGCCAACGTCCTGACTTTC. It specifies CASSRNPSGANVLTF.

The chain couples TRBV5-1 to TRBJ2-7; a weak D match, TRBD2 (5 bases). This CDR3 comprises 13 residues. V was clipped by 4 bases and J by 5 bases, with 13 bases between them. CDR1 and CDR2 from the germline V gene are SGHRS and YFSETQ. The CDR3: CASSKGVDHEQYF. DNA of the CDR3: TGCGCCAGCAGCAAGGGAGTTGACCACGAGCAGTACTTC. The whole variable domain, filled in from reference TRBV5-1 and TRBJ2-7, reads KAGVTQTPRYLIKTRGQQVTLSCSPISGHRSVSWYQQTPGQGLQFLFEYFSETQRNKGNFPGRFSGRQFSNSRSEMNVSTLELGDSALYLCASSKGVDHEQYFGPGTRLTVT.

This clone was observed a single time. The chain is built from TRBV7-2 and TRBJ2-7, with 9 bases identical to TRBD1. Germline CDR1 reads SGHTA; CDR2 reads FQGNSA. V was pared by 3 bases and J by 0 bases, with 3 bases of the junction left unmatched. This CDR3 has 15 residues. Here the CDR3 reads CASSFTGGHSYEQYF. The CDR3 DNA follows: TGTGCCAGCAGCTTCACAGGGGGCCACTCCTACGAGCAGTACTTC.

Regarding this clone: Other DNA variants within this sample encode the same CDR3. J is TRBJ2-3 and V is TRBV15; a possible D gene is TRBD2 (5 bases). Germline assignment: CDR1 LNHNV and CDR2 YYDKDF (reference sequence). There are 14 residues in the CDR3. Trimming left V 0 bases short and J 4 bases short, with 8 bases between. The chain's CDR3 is CATSRDKAADTQYF. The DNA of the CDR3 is TGTGCCACCAGCAGAGATAAAGCGGCAGATACGCAGTATTTT.

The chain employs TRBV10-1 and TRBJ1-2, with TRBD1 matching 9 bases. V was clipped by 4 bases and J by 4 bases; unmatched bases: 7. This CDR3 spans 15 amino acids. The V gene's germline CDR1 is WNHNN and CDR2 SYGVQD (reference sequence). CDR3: CASSVYRDRVYGYTF. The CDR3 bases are TGCGCCAGCAGTGTATACCGGGACAGGGTCTATGGCTACACCTTC.

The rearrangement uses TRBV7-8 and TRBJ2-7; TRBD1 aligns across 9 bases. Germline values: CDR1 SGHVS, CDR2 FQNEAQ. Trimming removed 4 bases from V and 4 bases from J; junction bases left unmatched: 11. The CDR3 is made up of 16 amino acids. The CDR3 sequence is CASSSLRRDRDYEQYF. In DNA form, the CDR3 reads TGTGCCAGCAGCTCACTCCGTAGGGACAGGGATTACGAGCAGTACTTC.

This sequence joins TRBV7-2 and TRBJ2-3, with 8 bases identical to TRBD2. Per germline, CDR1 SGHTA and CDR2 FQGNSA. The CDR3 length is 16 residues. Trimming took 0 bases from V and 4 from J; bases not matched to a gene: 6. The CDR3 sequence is CASSLARTSPADTQYF. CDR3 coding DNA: TGTGCCAGCAGCTTAGCTCGGACTAGCCCGGCAGATACGCAGTATTTT.

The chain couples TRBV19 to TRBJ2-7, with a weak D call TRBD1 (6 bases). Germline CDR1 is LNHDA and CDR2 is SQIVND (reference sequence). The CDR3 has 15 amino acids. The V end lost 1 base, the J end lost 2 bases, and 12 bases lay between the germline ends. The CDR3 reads CASSIGAGEAYEQYF. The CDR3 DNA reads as TGTGCCAGTAGTATAGGGGCAGGGGAAGCCTACGAGCAGTACTTC.

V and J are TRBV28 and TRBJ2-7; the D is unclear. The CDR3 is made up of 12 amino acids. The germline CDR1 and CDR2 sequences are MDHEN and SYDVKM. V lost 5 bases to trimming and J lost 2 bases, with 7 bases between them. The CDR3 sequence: CASSTPAYEQYF. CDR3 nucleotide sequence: TGTGCCAGCAGTACTCCGGCCTACGAGCAGTACTTC. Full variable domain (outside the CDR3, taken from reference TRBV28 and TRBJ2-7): DVKVTQSSRYLVKRTGEKVFLECVQDMDHENMFWYRQDPGLGLRLIYFSYDVKMKEKGDIPEGYSVSREKKERFSLILESASTNQTSMYLCASSTPAYEQYFGPGTRLTVT.

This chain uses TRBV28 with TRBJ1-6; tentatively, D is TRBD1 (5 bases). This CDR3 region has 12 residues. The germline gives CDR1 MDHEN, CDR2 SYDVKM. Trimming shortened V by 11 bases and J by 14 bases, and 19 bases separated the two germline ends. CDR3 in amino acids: CAACGAVRALHF. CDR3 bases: TGTGCCGCTTGCGGGGCGGTTAGGGCCCTCCACTTT.

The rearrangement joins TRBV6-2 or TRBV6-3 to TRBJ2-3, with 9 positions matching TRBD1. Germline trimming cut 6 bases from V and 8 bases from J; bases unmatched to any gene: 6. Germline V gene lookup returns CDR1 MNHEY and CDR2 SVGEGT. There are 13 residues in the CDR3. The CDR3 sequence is CASSRGTGSTQYF. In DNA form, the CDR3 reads TGTGCCAGCAGCCGCGGGACAGGGAGTACGCAGTATTTT.

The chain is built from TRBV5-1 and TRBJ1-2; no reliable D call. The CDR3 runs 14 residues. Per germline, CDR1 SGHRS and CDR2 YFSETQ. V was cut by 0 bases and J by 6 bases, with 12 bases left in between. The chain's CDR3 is CASSLEGTLDGYTF. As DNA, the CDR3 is TGCGCCAGCAGCTTGGAAGGAACCTTGGATGGCTACACCTTC. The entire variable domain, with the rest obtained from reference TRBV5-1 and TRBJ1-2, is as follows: KAGVTQTPRYLIKTRGQQVTLSCSPISGHRSVSWYQQTPGQGLQFLFEYFSETQRNKGNFPGRFSGRQFSNSRSEMNVSTLELGDSALYLCASSLEGTLDGYTFGSGTRLTVV.

CDR3 amino acids: CASSPYRGIGNTIYF. The CDR3 DNA is TGTGCCAGTAGTCCTTACAGGGGTATTGGAAACACCATATATTTT. The chain employs TRBV19 and TRBJ1-3; TRBD1 matches 7 bases. CDR1 LNHDA and CDR2 SQIVND come from the germline V gene (reference sequence). CDR3 length: 15 residues. V lost 5 bases, J lost 3 bases, and 7 bases stayed unmatched.

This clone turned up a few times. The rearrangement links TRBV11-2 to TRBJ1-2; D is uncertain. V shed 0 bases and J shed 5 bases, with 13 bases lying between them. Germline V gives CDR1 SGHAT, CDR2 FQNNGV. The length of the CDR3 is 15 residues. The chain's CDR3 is CASSLDQSPAYGYTF. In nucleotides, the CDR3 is TGTGCCAGCAGCTTAGATCAGAGTCCAGCTTATGGCTACACCTTC.

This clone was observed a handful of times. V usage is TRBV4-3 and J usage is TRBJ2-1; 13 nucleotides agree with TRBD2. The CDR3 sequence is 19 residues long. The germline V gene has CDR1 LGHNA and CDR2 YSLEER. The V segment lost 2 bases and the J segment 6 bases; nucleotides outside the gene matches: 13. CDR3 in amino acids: CASSQSWSGLAGISNEQFF. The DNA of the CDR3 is TGCGCCAGCAGCCAAAGTTGGTCGGGACTAGCGGGGATTTCCAATGAGCAGTTCTTC.